This T cell receptor beta chain was recorded in a study of cytomegalovirus exposure and HLA in healthy donors. In the study overall: Earlier, 100 million to 120 million unique TCR beta sequences were recovered from approximately 180 million T cells by an analysis. General study findings and limits: Looking again later, the authors saw that most CMV-associated TCR beta chains seemed HLA-restricted. Researchers left out some V segments, among them TRBV6-2 and TRBV6-3, as indistinguishable. A highly shared variant cluster was judged a likely technical artifact.

Details on this clone: Its matching antigen is unknown.

Unmatched junction bases numbered 6, after V lost 3 bases and J lost 6 bases. The CDR3 sequence is 14 residues long. Germline V CDR1 and CDR2: SNHLY, FYNNEI. PCR involved 60 Vbeta and 13 Jbeta primers. Method: immunoSEQ multiplex PCR; TCRdb's copy keeps in-frame clones and lacks some. Among around 140,000 clones listed, around 80% were seen once. The sequenced material came from PBMCs. The TCR sequence derives from a female donor in good health and CMV-seronegative. The gene calls are TRBV2 and TRBJ2-7; 9 bases line up with TRBD1. Here the CDR3 DNA reads TGTGCCAGCAGTGAGGGACAGGGAGAGCGCGAGCAGTACTTC. Its translation: CASSEGQGEREQYF.